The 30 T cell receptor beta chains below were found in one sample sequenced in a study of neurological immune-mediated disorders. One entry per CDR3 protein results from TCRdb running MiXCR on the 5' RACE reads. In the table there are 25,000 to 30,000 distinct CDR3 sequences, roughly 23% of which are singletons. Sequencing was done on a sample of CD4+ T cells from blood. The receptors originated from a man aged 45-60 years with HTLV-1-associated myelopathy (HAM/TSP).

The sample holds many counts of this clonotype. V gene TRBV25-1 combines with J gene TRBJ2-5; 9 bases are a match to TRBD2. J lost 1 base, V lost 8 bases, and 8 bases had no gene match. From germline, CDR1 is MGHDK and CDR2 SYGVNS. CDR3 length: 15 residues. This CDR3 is CASSGPAGGQETQYF. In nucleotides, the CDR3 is TGTGCCAGCTCCGGTCCAGCGGGGGGCCAAGAGACCCAGTACTTC.

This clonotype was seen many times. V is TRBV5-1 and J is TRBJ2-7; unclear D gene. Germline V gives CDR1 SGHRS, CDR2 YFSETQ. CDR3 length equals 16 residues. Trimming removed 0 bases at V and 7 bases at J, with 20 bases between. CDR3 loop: CASSLARPRAGQEQYF. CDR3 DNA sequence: TGCGCCAGCAGCTTGGCCCGCCCCAGAGCCGGTCAAGAGCAGTACTTC.

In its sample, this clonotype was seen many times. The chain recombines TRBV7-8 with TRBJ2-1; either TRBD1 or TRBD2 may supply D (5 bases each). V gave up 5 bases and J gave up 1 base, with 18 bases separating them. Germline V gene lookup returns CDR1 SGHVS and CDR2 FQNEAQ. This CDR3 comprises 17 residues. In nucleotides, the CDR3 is TGTGCCAGCAGCCAACGCAATTATGGGGGTTCCTACAATGAGCAGTTCTTC. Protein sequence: CASSQRNYGGSYNEQFF.

The CDR3 spells CSARGMANTEAFF. In DNA, the CDR3 is TGCAGTGCCAGGGGTATGGCGAACACTGAAGCTTTCTTT. The rearrangement links TRBV20-1 to TRBJ1-1, with D maybe TRBD1 (6 bases). The germline V gene encodes CDR1 DFQATT and CDR2 SNEGSKA (reference sequence). Trimming left V 6 bases short and J 1 base short, with 12 bases between. The CDR3 is made up of 13 amino acids.

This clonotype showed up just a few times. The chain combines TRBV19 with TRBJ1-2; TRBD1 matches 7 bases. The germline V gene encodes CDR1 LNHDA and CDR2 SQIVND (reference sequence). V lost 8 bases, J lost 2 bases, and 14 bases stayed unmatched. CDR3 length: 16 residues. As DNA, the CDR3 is TGTGCCAGTGGGCGACCGGGACAGTCGATAAACTATGGCTACACCTTC. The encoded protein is CASGRPGQSINYGYTF.

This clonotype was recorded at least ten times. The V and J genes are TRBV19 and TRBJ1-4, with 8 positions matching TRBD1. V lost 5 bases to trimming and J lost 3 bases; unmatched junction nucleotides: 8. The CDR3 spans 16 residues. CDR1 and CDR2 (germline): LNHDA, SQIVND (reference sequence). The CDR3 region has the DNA TGTGCCAGTAGTCGAGGACAGGGTGTTCCTAATGAAAAACTGTTTTTT. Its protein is CASSRGQGVPNEKLFF.

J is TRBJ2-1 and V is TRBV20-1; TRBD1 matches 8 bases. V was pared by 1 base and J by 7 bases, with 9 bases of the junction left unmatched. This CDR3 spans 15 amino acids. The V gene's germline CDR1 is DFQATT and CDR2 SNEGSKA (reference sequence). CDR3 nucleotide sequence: TGCAGTGCTAGAGCCCGGGACAGGAACGAGAATGAGCAGTTCTTC. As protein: CSARARDRNENEQFF.

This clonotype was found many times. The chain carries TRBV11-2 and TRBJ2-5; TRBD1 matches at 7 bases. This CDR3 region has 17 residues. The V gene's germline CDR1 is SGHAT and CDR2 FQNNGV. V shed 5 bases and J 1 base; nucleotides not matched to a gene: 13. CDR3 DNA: TGTGCCAGCAGCCCCCAGGGACAGTCGGTCGGCCAAGAGACCCAGTACTTC. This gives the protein CASSPQGQSVGQETQYF.

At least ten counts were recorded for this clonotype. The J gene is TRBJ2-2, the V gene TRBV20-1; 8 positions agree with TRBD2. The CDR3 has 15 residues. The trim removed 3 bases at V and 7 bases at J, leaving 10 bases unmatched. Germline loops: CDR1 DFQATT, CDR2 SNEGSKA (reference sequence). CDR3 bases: TGCAGTGCTAGGGGCAGCGGGAGCGCGAACGGGGAGCTGTTTTTT. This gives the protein CSARGSGSANGELFF.

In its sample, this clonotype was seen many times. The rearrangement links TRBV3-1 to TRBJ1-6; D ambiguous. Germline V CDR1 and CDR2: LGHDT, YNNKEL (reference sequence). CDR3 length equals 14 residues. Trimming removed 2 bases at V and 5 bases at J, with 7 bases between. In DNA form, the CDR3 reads TGTGCCAGCAGCCAACAGGAAAATAATTCACCCCTCCACTTT. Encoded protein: CASSQQENNSPLHF.

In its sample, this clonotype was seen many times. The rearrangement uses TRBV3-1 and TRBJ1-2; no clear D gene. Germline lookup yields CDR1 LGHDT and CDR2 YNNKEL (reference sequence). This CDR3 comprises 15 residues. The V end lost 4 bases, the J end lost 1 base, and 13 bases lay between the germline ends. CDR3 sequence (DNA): TGTGCCAGCAGCCCTTACAGCGACCATAACTATGGCTACACCTTC. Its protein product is CASSPYSDHNYGYTF.

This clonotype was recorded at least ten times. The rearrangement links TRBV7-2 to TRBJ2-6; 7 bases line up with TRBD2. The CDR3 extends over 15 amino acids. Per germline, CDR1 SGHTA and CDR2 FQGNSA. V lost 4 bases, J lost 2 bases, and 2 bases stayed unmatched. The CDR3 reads CASSSGGAGANVLTF. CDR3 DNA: TGTGCCAGCAGCTCTGGGGGGGCTGGGGCCAACGTCCTGACTTTC.

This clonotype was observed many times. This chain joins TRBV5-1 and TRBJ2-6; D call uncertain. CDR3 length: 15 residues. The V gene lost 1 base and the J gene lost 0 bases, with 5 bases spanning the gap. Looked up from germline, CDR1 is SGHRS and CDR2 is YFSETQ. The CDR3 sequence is CASSLFTSGANVLTF. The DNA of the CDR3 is TGCGCCAGCAGCTTGTTCACCTCTGGGGCCAACGTCCTGACTTTC.

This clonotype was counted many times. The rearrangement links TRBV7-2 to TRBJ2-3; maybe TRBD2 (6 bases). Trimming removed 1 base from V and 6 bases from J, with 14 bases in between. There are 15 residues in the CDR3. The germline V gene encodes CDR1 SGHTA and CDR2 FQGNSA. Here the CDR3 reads CASSLDLRGPDTQYF. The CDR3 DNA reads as TGTGCCAGCAGCTTAGATTTGCGGGGCCCGGATACGCAGTATTTT.

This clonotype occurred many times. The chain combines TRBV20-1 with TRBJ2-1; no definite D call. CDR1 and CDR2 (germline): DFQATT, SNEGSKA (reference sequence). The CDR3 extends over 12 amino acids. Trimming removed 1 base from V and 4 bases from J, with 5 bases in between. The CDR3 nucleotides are TGCAGTGCTAGAGCGGCTTACAATGAGCAGTTCTTC. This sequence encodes CSARAAYNEQFF.

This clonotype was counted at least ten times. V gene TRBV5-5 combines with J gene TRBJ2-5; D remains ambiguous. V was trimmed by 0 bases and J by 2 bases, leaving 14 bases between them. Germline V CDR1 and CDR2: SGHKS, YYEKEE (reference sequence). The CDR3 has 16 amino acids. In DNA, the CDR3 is TGTGCCAGCAGCTTGGCCGCTTCCATAGAACAAGAGACCCAGTACTTC. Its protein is CASSLAASIEQETQYF.

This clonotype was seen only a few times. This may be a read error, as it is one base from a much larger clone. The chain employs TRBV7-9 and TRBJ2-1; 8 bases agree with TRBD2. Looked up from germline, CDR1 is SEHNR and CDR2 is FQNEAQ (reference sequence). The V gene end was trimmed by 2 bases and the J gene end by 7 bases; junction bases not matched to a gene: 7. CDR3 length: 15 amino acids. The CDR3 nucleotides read TGTGCCAGCAGCTTAAGGCGGGGGGAGAATAATGAGCAGTTCTTC. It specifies CASSLRRGENNEQFF.

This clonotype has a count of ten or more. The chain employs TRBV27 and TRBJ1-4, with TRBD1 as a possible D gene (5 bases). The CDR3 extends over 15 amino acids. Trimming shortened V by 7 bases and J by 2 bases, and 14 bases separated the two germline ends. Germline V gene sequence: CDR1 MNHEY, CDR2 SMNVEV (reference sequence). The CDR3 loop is CASKWGGGTNEKLFF. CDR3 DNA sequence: TGTGCCAGCAAATGGGGTGGGGGTACTAATGAAAAACTGTTTTTT.

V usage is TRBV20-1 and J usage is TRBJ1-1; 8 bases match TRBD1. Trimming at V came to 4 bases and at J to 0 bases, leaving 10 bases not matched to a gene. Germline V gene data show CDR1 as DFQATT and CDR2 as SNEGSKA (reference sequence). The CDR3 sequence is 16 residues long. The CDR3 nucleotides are TGCAGTGCTAAAGGTCCCGGGACAGGCCTGAACACTGAAGCTTTCTTT. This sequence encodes CSAKGPGTGLNTEAFF.

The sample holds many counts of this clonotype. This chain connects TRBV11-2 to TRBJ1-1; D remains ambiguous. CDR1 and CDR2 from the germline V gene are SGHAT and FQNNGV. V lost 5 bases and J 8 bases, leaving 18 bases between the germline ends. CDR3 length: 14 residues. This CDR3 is CASSGRMGRLEAFF. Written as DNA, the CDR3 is TGTGCCAGCAGCGGACGGATGGGGAGACTAGAAGCTTTCTTT.

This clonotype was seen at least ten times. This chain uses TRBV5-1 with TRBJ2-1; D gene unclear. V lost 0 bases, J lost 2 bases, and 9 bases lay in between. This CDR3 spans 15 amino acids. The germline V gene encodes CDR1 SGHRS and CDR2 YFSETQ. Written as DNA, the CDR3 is TGCGCCAGCAGCTTGGCTGAGCCTACCTACAATGAGCAGTTCTTC. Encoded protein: CASSLAEPTYNEQFF.

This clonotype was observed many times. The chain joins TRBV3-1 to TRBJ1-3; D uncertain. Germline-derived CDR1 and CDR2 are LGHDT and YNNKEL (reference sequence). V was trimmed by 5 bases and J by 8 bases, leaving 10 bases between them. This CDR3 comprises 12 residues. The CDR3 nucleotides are TGTGCCAGCAGCTCCCCACGAGACACCATATATTTT. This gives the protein CASSSPRDTIYF.

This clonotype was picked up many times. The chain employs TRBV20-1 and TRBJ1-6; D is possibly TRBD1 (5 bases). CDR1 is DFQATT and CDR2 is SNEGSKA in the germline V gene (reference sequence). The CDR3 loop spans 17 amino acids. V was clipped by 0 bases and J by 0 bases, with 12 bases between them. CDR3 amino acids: CSARDPKGSSYNSPLHF. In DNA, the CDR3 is TGCAGTGCTAGAGATCCCAAGGGGAGCTCCTATAATTCACCCCTCCACTTT.

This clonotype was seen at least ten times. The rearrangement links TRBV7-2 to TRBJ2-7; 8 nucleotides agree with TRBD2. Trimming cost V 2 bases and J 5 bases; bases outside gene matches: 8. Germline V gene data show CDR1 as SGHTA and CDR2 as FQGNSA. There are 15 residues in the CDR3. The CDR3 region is CASSLLVAGPNEQYF. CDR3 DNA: TGTGCCAGCAGCTTATTGGTAGCGGGACCGAACGAGCAGTACTTC.

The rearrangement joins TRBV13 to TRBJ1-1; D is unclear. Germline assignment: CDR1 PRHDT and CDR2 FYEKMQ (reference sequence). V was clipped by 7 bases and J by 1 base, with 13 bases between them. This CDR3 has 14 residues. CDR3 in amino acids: CASTIGPRNTEAFF. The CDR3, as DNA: TGTGCCAGCACCATCGGACCGAGGAACACTGAAGCTTTCTTT. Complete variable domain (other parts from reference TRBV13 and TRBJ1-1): AAGVIQSPRHLIKEKRETATLKCYPIPRHDTVYWYQQGPGQDPQFLISFYEKMQSDKGSIPDRFSAQQFSDYHSELNMSSLELGDSALYFCASTIGPRNTEAFFGQGTRLTVV.

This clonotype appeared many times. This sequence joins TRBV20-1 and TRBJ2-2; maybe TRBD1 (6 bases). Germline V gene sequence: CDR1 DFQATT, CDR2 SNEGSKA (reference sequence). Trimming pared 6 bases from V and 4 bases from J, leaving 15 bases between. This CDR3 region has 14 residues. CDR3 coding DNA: TGCAGTGCAAAGGCGGACAGAGTCACCGGGGAGCTGTTTTTT. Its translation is CSAKADRVTGELFF.

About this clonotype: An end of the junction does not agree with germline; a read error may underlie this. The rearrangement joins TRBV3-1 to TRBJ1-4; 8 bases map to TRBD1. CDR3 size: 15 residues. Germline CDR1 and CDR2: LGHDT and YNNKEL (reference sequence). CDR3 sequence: CSSSSGQGAAEKLFF. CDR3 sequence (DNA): TGTTCCAGCAGCTCGGGTCAGGGGGCGGCTGAAAAACTGTTTTTT.

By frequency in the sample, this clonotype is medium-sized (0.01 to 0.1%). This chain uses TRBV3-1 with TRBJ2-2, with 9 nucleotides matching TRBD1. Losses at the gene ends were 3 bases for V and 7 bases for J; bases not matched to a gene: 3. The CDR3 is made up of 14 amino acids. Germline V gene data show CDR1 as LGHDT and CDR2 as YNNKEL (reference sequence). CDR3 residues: CASSHRDRDGELFF. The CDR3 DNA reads TGTGCCAGCAGCCACCGGGACAGGGACGGGGAGCTGTTTTTT.

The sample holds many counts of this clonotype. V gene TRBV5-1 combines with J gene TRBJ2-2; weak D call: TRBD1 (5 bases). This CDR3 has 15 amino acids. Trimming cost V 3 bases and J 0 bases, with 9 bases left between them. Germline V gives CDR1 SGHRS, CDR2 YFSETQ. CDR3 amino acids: CASSYRQTNTGELFF. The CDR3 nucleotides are TGCGCCAGCAGCTATCGACAGACGAACACCGGGGAGCTGTTTTTT.

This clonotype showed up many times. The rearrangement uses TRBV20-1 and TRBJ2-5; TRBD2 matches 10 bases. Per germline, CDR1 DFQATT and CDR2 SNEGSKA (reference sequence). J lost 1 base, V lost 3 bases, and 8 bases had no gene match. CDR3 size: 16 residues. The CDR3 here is CSASRSGGASQETQYF. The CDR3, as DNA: TGCAGTGCTAGTAGAAGCGGGGGGGCGTCCCAAGAGACCCAGTACTTC.